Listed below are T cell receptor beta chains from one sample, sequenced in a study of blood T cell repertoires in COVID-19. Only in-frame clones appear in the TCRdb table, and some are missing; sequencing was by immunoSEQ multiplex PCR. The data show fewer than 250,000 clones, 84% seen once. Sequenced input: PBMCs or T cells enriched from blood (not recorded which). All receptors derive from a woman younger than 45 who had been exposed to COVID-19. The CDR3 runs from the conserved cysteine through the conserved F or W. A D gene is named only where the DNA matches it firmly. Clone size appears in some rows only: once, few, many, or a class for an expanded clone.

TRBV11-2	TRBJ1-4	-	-	CASSLPVIGEKLFF	TGTGCCAGCAGCTTGCCAGTAATTGGTGAAAAACTGTTTTTT
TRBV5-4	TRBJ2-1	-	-	CASTGWVDNEQFF	TGTGCCAGCACCGGGTGGGTGGACAATGAGCAGTTCTTC
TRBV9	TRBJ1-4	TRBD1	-	CASSVDRGPEKLFF	TGTGCCAGCAGCGTCGACAGGGGGCCTGAAAAACTGTTTTTT
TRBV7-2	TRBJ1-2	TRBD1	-	CASSRDRAGGYTF	TGTGCCAGCAGCCGAGACAGGGCCGGAGGCTACACCTTC
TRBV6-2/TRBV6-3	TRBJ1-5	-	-	CASSPGINQPQHF	TGTGCCAGCAGCCCCGGGATCAATCAGCCCCAGCATTTT
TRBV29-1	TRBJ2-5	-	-	CSVDLAVQTQYF	TGCAGCGTTGATTTGGCAGTTCAGACCCAGTACTTC
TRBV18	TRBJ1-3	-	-	CASSPPSGAGNTIYF	TGTGCCAGCTCACCACCGTCAGGGGCTGGAAACACCATATATTTT
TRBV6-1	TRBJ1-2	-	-	CASSEGQANYGYTF	TGTGCCAGCAGTGAAGGGCAGGCCAACTATGGCTACACCTTC
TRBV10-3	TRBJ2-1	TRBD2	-	CAISELAGGNNEQFF	TGTGCCATCAGTGAGCTAGCGGGGGGGAACAATGAGCAGTTCTTC
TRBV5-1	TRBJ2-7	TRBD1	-	CASSIRTGNYEQYF	TGCGCCAGCAGCATCCGGACAGGGAACTACGAGCAGTACTTC
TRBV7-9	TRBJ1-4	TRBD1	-	CASRRDRVREKLFF	TGTGCCAGCAGGAGAGACAGGGTTCGGGAAAAACTGTTTTTT
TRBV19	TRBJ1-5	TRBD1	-	CASSQGEDNQPQHF	TGTGCCAGTAGCCAGGGGGAAGACAATCAGCCCCAGCATTTT
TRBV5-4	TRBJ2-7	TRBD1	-	CASSSLGTGGEQYF	TGTGCCAGCAGCTCCCTAGGGACAGGTGGGGAGCAGTACTTC
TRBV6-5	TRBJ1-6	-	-	CASSFIFNNSPLHF	TGTGCCAGCAGTTTTATCTTTAATAATTCACCCCTCCACTTT
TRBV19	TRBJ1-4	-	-	CASSSRGGSNEKLFF	TGTGCCAGTAGCTCAAGGGGAGGGAGTAATGAAAAACTGTTTTTT
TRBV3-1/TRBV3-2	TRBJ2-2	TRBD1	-	CASSQSLDRGPIGELFF	TGTGCCAGCAGCCAAAGCTTAGACAGGGGGCCGATCGGGGAGCTGTTTTTT
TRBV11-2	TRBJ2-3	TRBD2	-	CASRKGLAGDPSTDTQYF	TGTGCCAGCAGGAAGGGACTAGCGGGGGACCCTAGCACAGATACGCAGTATTTT
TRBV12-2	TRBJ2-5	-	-	CASRLGDSFQEAQYF	TGTGCAAGTCGCTTAGGCGACAGTTTCCAAGAGGCCCAGTACTTC
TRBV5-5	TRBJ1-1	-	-	CASSLEGQIEAFF	TGTGCCAGCAGCTTGGAGGGGCAGATTGAAGCTTTCTTT
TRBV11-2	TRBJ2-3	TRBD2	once	CASSLGQTSGGQYF	TGTGCCAGCAGCTTAGGACAGACTAGCGGGGGGCAGTATTTT
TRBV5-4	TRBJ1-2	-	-	CASRTVDSPGYTF	TGTGCCAGCAGAACCGTGGACAGTCCCGGCTACACCTTC
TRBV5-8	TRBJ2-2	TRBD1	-	CASRSRQGPEGELFF	TGTGCCAGCAGGTCCAGACAGGGGCCGGAGGGGGAGCTGTTTTTT
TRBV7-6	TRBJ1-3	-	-	CASSLGLASGNTIYF	TGTGCCAGCAGCTTAGGACTGGCGTCTGGAAACACCATATATTTT
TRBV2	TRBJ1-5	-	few	CASSERPGSDQPQHF	TGTGCCAGCAGTGAGCGGCCAGGGTCGGATCAGCCCCAGCATTTT
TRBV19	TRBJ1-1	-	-	CASSTGPGTEAFF	TGTGCCAGTAGTACGGGTCCGGGGACTGAAGCTTTCTTT
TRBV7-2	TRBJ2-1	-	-	CASSLAQNEQFF	TGTGCCAGCAGCTTGGCCCAAAATGAGCAGTTCTTC
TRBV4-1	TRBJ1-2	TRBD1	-	CASSIRTGDYGYTF	TGCGCCAGCAGCATCCGGACAGGGGACTATGGCTACACCTTC
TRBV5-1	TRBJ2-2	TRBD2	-	CASSLEAGEGELFF	TGCGCCAGCAGCTTGGAAGCGGGGGAAGGGGAGCTGTTTTTT
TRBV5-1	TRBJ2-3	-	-	CASSLEDRATDTQYF	TGCGCCAGCAGCTTGGAAGACAGAGCCACAGATACGCAGTATTTT
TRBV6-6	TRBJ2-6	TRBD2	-	CASSRTSGLGGANVLTF	TGTGCCAGCAGTCGGACTAGCGGCTTGGGAGGGGCCAACGTCCTGACTTTC
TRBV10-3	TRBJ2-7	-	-	CAISESGREEYF	TGTGCCATCAGTGAGTCGGGGAGAGAGGAGTACTTC
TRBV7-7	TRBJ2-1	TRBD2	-	CASSNQRGGAYNEQFF	TGTGCTAGCAGCAACCAGCGGGGGGGCGCCTACAATGAGCAGTTCTTC
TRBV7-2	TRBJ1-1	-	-	CASSFGGVSTEAFF	TGTGCCAGCAGCTTCGGAGGGGTGAGCACTGAAGCTTTCTTT
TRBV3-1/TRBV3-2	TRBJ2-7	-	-	CASSYMRGYEQYF	TGTGCCAGCAGCTATATGCGGGGCTACGAGCAGTACTTC
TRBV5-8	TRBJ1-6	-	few	CASSLGQLNSPLHF	TGTGCCAGCAGCCTTGGACAGCTTAATTCACCCCTCCACTTT
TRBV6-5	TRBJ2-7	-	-	CASTDQGSYEQYF	TGTGCCAGCACCGACCAGGGGTCCTACGAGCAGTACTTC
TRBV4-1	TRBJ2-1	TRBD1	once	CASSSWTGRFERFF	TGCGCCAGCAGCTCCTGGACAGGGAGGTTTGAGCGGTTCTTC
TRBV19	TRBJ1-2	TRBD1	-	CASSPGTGRSYGYTF	TGTGCCAGTAGTCCTGGGACAGGGCGAAGCTATGGCTACACCTTC
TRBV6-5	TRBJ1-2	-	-	CASSYAANSYGYTF	TGTGCCAGCAGTTATGCGGCAAACTCCTATGGCTACACCTTC
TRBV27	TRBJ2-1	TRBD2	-	CASSDLSGGHSYNEQFF	TGTGCCAGCAGTGACTTAAGCGGGGGGCACTCCTACAATGAGCAGTTCTTC
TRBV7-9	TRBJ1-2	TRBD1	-	CASSGRDRGHRDYGYTF	TGTGCCAGCAGCGGCCGGGACAGGGGGCACAGAGACTATGGCTACACCTTC
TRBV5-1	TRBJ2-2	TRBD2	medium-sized	CASSWWTSGGYTGELFF	TGCGCCAGCAGCTGGTGGACTAGCGGGGGATACACCGGGGAGCTGTTTTTT
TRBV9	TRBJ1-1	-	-	CASSATGEAFF	TGTGCCAGCAGCGCGACAGGTGAAGCTTTCTTT
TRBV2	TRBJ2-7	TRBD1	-	CASMGVDRAYEQYF	TGTGCCAGCATGGGGGTGGACAGGGCCTACGAGCAGTACTTC
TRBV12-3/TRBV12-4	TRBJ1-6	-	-	CATRTGDNSPLHF	TGTGCCACCCGAACAGGTGACAATTCACCCCTCCACTTT
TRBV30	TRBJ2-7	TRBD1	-	CAWSVQGVQYF	TGTGCCTGGAGTGTACAGGGGGTGCAGTACTTC
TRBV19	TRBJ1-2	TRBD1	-	CASSNQRGTGVVTYGYTF	TGTGCCAGTAGTAACCAAAGGGGGACAGGAGTAGTCACCTATGGCTACACCTTC
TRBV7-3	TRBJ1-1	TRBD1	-	CASSSGQGATEAFF	TGTGCCAGCAGCTCGGGACAGGGGGCAACTGAAGCTTTCTTT
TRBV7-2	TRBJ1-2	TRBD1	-	CASSSLTGGDYGYTF	TGTGCCAGCAGCAGCCTGACAGGGGGCGACTATGGCTACACCTTC
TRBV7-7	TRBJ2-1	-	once	CASSPSGDGGRGRNEQFF	TGTGCTAGCAGCCCGAGTGGGGATGGTGGCAGGGGAAGAAATGAGCAGTTCTTC
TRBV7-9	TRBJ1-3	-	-	CASSLIFSGNTIYF	TGTGCCAGCAGCTTAATATTCTCTGGAAACACCATATATTTT
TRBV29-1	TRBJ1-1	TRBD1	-	CSVLGQFGTEAFF	TGCAGCGTGCTGGGACAGTTTGGGACTGAAGCTTTCTTT
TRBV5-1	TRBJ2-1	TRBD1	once	CASSLAGQGLNEQFF	TGCGCCAGCAGCTTGGCGGGACAGGGGTTGAATGAGCAGTTCTTC
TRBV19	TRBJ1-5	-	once	CASSLDDRLSNQPQHF	TGTGCCAGTAGTCTAGATGACAGGCTTAGCAATCAGCCCCAGCATTTT
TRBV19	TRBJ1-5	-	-	CASSKRQQPDQPQHF	TGTGCCAGTAGTAAGCGACAGCAACCCGATCAGCCCCAGCATTTT